The 4 T cell receptor beta chains below were found in one sample sequenced in a study of cytomegalovirus exposure and HLA in healthy donors. Amplification used 60 Vbeta primers and 13 Jbeta primers. TCRdb keeps only in-frame clones here, not all; method: immunoSEQ multiplex PCR. The table has about 130,000 clones, more than 75% seen once; the top ten hold roughly 7.7%. Sequenced input: PBMCs. These receptors were taken from a woman aged 50 to 65 in good health and CMV-seropositive.

V and J are TRBV15 and TRBJ1-1; tentatively, D is TRBD1 (5 bases). Trimming left V 8 bases short and J 3 bases short, with 13 bases between. Germline V CDR1 and CDR2: LNHNV, YYDKDF (reference sequence). This CDR3 contains 13 residues. CDR3 in DNA: TGTGCCACCCGGGGCAGGAGGGACACTGAAGCTTTCTTT. Translation gives CATRGRRDTEAFF.

The chain combines TRBV6-5 with TRBJ1-1, with D tentatively TRBD1 (5 bases). Between the trimmed V and J ends, which lost 6 bases and 1 base, there was a span of 12 bases. The CDR3 spans 14 residues. Germline CDR1 is MNHEY and CDR2 is SVGAGI. This chain's CDR3 is CASRIFTGNTEAFF. The CDR3, as DNA: TGTGCCAGCAGGATCTTTACAGGGAACACTGAAGCTTTCTTT.

The chain employs TRBV7-9 and TRBJ2-1, with D unclear. The CDR3 has 15 residues. Trimming took 6 bases from V and 0 from J, leaving 12 bases between them. Germline values: CDR1 SEHNR, CDR2 FQNEAQ (reference sequence). The CDR3 here is CASSSLFSSYNEQFF. CDR3 sequence (DNA): TGTGCCAGCAGTTCCCTTTTCAGCTCCTACAATGAGCAGTTCTTC.

The chain uses TRBV7-9 and TRBJ1-4, with 8 bases lining up with TRBD1. This CDR3 is 14 amino acids long. CDR1 and CDR2 from the germline V gene are SEHNR and FQNEAQ (reference sequence). The V gene end was trimmed by 8 bases and the J gene end by 6 bases; junction bases not matched to a gene: 8. The CDR3 DNA sequence: TGTGCCAGCGATGTTCAGGGGGCGTATGAAAAACTGTTTTTT. Residues: CASDVQGAYEKLFF. Complete variable domain (other parts from reference TRBV7-9 and TRBJ1-4): DTGVSQNPRHKITKRGQNVTFRCDPISEHNRLYWYRQTLGQGPEFLTYFQNEAQLEKSRLLSDRFSAERPKGSFSTLEIQRTEQGDSAMYLCASDVQGAYEKLFFGSGTQLSVL.